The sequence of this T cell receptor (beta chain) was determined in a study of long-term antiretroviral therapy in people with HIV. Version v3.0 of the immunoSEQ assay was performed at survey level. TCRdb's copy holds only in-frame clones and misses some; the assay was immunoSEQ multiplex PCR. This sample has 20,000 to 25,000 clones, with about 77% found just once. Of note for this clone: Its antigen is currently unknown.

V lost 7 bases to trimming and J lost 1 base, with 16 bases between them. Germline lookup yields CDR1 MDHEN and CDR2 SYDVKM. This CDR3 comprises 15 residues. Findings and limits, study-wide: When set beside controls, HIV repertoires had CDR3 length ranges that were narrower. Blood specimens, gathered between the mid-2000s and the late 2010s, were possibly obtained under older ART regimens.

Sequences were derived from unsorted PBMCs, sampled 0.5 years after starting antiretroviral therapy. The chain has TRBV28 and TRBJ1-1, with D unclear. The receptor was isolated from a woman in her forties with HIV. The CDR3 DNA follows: TGTGCCAGCACCTTGGAAGTGGCCGAGAACACTGAAGCTTTCTTT. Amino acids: CASTLEVAENTEAFF.